The text below deals with one T cell receptor (beta chain). Measured with immunoSEQ multiplex PCR; TCRdb has only the in-frame clones, and not every one. In the table there are just over 300,000 clones, 86% of which are singletons. These data originate in a study of blood T cell repertoires in COVID-19. As for the study in general: Both acute and convalescent COVID-19 samples were obtained from the United States, Italy and Spain. From T cells, B-cell-depleted T cells, or PBMCs came the material, which was cDNA or gDNA.

Cohort allocation depended upon clinical history that participants reported. Germline values: CDR1 MNHEY, CDR2 SVGAGI. V dropped 1 base and J dropped 7 bases, with 16 bases sitting between them. CDR3 length equals 15 residues. The sequence was collected from a man aged 30 to 45 who had recovered from COVID-19. Sample: PBMCs or T cells enriched from blood (not recorded which). The chain employs TRBV6-5 and TRBJ1-2, with no clear D. The CDR3 DNA follows: TGTGCCAGCAGTTACTTCGGTCCCCAGCGAAGTGGCTACACCTTC. Its protein is CASSYFGPQRSGYTF.